This T cell receptor (beta chain) originates from a study of shared clonotypes between healthy human individuals. Study-wide points: Estimated richness was generally greater in naive than memory subsets. For sorted subsets, rarefaction showed incomplete sequencing despite large depth.

Details on this clone: Its antigen is undetermined.

This CDR3 has 14 residues. Germline V CDR1 and CDR2: MNHEY, SMNVEV (reference sequence). V dropped 6 bases and J dropped 6; count of bases not matched to a gene: 3. Terminally differentiated effector memory CD45RA+ cells were excluded from the naive CD8 cells, which were CD45RO-negative and positively selected for CCR7. The assay was run at deep level. The repertoire was sequenced with immunoSEQ multiplex PCR; TCRdb's copy has only in-frame clones and lacks some. The sample holds around 2,000,000 clones; roughly 91% are singletons and the top ten take over 1.5%. The receptor was derived from a man between 18 and 29 years old in good health. Some clones in this sample may be carry-over from other donors' samples. Sequencing input: naive CD8+ T cells from PBMCs. The chain links TRBV27 to TRBJ2-1; 12 nucleotides align to TRBD2. CDR3 DNA: TGTGCCAGCAGGAGACTAGCGGGAGCCAATGAGCAGTTCTTC. Its translation: CASRRLAGANEQFF.